This TCR beta chain was recovered during a study of OX40 agonist ivuxolimab in advanced cancers. Study-level background: Head and neck, renal cell, melanoma or hepatocellular carcinoma were the cancers that dose-escalation patients had. Overall study results and limits: Undetermined was the antigen specificity of the expanded peripheral T cells.

The assay was immunoSEQ multiplex PCR, and TCRdb's table has in-frame clones only and misses some. Of over 45,000 clones in the sample, approximately 80% are singletons; the top ten hold roughly 4.4%. In the case of this clone: Its specificity is not known.

In germline, CDR1 is MNHEY, CDR2 SMNVEV (reference sequence). The CDR3 covers 14 residues. The J segment lost 6 bases and the V segment lost 10 bases, leaving 12 bases of the junction unmatched. The source material was CD4+ or CD8+ T cells sorted from blood, sampled in a trial of the OX40 agonist ivuxolimab. The origin of this receptor is an adult with an advanced solid tumor such as melanoma, head and neck, liver or kidney cancer. The chain has TRBV27 and TRBJ2-1; 7 bases are shared with TRBD2. This chain's CDR3 is CATSSGVQGNEQFF. CDR3 nucleotide sequence: TGTGCCACCTCCAGCGGGGTCCAAGGCAATGAGCAGTTCTTC.